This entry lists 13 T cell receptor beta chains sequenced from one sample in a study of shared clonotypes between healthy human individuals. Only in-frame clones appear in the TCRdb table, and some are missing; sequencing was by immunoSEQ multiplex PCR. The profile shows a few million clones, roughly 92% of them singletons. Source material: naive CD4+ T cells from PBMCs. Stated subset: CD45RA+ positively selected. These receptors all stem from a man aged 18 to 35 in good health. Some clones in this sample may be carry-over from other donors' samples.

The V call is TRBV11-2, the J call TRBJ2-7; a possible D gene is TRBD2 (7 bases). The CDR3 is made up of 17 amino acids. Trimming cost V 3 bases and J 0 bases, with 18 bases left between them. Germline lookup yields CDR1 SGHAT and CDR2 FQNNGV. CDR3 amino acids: CASSFRMGGARSYEQYF. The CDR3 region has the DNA TGTGCCAGCAGCTTCCGCATGGGGGGGGCCCGCTCCTACGAGCAGTACTTC.

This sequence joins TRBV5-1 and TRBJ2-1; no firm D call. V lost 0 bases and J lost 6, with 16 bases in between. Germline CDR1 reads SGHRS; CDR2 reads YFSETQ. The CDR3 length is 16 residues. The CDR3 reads CASSLVANPPGNEQFF. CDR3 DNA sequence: TGCGCCAGCAGCTTGGTCGCGAACCCTCCTGGCAATGAGCAGTTCTTC. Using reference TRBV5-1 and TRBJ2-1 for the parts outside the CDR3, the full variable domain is KAGVTQTPRYLIKTRGQQVTLSCSPISGHRSVSWYQQTPGQGLQFLFEYFSETQRNKGNFPGRFSGRQFSNSRSEMNVSTLELGDSALYLCASSLVANPPGNEQFFGPGTRLTVL.

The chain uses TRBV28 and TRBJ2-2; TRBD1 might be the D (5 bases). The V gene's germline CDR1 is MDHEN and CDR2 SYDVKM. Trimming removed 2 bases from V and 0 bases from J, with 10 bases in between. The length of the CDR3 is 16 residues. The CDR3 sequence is CASSLATAPNTGELFF. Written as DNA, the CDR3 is TGTGCCAGCAGTTTAGCGACAGCCCCGAACACCGGGGAGCTGTTTTTT.

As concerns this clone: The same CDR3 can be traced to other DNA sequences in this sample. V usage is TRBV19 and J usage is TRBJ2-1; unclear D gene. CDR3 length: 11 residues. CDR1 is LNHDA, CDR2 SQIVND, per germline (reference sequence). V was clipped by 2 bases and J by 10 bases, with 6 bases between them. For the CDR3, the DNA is TGTGCCAGTAGTATAAGGCAGGAGCAGTTCTTC. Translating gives CASSIRQEQFF.

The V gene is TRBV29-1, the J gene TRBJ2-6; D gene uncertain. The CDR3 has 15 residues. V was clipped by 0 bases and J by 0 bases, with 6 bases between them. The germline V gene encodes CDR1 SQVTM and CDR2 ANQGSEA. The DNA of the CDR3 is TGCAGCGTTGAAGATCTCAGCTCTGGGGCCAACGTCCTGACTTTC. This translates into CSVEDLSSGANVLTF.

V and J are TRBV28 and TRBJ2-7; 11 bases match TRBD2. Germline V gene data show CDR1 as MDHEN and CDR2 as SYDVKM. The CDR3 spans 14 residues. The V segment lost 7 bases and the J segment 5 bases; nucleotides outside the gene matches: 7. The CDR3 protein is CASIGLAGGNEQYF. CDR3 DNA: TGTGCCAGCATCGGGCTAGCGGGAGGAAACGAGCAGTACTTC.

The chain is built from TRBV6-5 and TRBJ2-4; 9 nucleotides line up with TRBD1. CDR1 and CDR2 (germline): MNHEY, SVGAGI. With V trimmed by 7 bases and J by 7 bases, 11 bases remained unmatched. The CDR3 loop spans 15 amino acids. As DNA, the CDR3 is TGTGCCAGCAAAAAGGGACAGGGATTTTACAACATTCAGTACTTC. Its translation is CASKKGQGFYNIQYF.

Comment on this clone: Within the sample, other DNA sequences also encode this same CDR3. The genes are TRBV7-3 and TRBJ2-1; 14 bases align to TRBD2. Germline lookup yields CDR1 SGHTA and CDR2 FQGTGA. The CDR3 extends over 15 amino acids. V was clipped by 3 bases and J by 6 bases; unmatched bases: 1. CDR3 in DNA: TGTGCCAGCAGCTTCGGGACTAGCGGGAGCAATGAGCAGTTCTTC. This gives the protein CASSFGTSGSNEQFF.

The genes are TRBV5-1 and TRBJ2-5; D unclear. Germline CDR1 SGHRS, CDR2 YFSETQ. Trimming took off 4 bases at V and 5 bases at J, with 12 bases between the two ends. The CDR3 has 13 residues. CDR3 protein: CASSPALAETQYF. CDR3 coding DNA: TGCGCCAGCAGCCCAGCCTTGGCGGAGACCCAGTACTTC.

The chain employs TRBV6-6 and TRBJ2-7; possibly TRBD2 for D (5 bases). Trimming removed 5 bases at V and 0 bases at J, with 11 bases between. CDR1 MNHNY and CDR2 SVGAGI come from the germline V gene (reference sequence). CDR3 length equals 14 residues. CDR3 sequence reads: CASSTPGISYEQYF. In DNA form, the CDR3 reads TGTGCCAGCAGTACACCCGGGATCTCCTACGAGCAGTACTTC.

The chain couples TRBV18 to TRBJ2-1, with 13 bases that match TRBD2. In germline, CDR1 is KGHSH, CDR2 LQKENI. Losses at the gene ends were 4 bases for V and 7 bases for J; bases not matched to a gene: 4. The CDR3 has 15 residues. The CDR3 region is CASSLGLAGINEQFF. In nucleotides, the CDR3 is TGTGCCAGCTCACTGGGACTAGCGGGGATAAATGAGCAGTTCTTC.

In DNA, the CDR3 is TGTGCCAGCAGTCGGACAGGGAGGGGTACAGATACGCAGTATTTT. Its protein product is CASSRTGRGTDTQYF. J is TRBJ2-3 and V is TRBV6-5, with D possibly matching TRBD1 (8 bases). Per the germline V gene, CDR1 is MNHEY and CDR2 is SVGAGI. The CDR3 spans 15 residues. V lost 5 bases and J lost 3, with 15 bases in between.

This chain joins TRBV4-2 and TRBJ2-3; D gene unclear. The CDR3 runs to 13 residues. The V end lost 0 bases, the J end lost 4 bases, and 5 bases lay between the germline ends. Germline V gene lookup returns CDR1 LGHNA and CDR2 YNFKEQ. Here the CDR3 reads CASSQEGSDTQYF. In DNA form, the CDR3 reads TGTGCCAGCAGCCAAGAAGGGTCAGATACGCAGTATTTT.